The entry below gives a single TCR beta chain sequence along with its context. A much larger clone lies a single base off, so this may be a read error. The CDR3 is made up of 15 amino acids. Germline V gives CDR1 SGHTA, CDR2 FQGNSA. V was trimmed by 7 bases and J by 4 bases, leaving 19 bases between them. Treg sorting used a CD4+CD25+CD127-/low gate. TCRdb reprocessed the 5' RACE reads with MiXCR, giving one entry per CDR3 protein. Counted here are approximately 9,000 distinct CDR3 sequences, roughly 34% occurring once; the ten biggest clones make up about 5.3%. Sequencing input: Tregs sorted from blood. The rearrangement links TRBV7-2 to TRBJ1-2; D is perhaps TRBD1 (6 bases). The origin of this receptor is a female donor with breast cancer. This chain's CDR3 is CASIGYRDVGYGYTF. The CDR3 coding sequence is TGTGCCAGCATCGGATACAGGGATGTTGGCTATGGCTACACCTTC. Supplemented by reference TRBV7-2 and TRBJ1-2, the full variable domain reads GAGVSQSPSNKVTEKGKDVELRCDPISGHTALYWYRQSLGQGLEFLIYFQGNSAPDKSGLPSDRFSAERTGGSVSTLTIQRTQQEDSAVYLCASIGYRDVGYGYTFGSGTRLTVV.